Listed below are T cell receptor beta chains from one sample, sequenced in a study of T cell changes during pregnancy in multiple sclerosis. Method: immunoSEQ multiplex PCR; TCRdb's copy keeps in-frame clones and lacks some. Among about 45,000 clones listed, around 90% were seen once. This sample comprised CD4+ T cells from peripheral blood mononuclear cells, obtained before pregnancy. The receptors were sampled from a female donor with multiple sclerosis, enrolled in a pregnancy study. Both conserved end residues are part of each CDR3. Fields, in order: clone size, J gene, V gene, D gene, CDR3 DNA, CDR3 protein. D genes are given only for firm matches. The listing skips clone size in some rows; elsewhere it reads once, few, many or a size class.

few | TRBJ1-1 | TRBV5-1 | - | TGCGCCAGCAGCTTGTCCGGCCAGGCAAGGACTGAAGCTTTCTTT | CASSLSGQARTEAFF
- | TRBJ1-2 | TRBV5-1 | TRBD1 | TGCGCCAGCAGCTTCACAGGGGACTATGGCTACACCTTC | CASSFTGDYGYTF
- | TRBJ1-1 | TRBV5-1 | - | TGCGCCAGCAGCTTAAGTAGGGGAAGCACTGAAGCTTTCTTT | CASSLSRGSTEAFF
- | TRBJ2-2 | TRBV7-6 | - | TGTGCCAGCAGCTTCGACTGGGGGGAGCTGTTTTTT | CASSFDWGELFF
- | TRBJ2-3 | TRBV5-1 | TRBD2 | TGCGCCAGCAGCCTTAGCGGGAGGGCCCCCGGCACAGATACGCAGTATTTT | CASSLSGRAPGTDTQYF
few | TRBJ1-2 | TRBV28 | TRBD1 | TGTGCCAGCGCACCTCGGGACAGGGACTATGGCTACACCTTC | CASAPRDRDYGYTF
once | TRBJ2-7 | TRBV27 | - | TGTGCCAGCAGTCCCCTCGGTCCCTCCTACGAGCAGTACTTC | CASSPLGPSYEQYF
few | TRBJ2-2 | TRBV7-6 | TRBD1 | TGTGCCAGCAGCTGGGGACAGGGGACCGGGGAGCTGTTTTTT | CASSWGQGTGELFF
- | TRBJ1-1 | TRBV12-5 | TRBD1 | TGTGCTAGTGGTTTACGGACAGGGCCTTCCATGAACACTGAAGCTTTCTTT | CASGLRTGPSMNTEAFF
- | TRBJ2-1 | TRBV7-8 | TRBD2 | TGTGCCAGTAGACCTAGCGGGGCGCGCTACAATGAGCAGTTCTTC | CASRPSGARYNEQFF
once | TRBJ1-2 | TRBV5-1 | - | TGCGCCAGCAGCTTGGAGTTCGGGGATCGAAACTATGGCTACACCTTC | CASSLEFGDRNYGYTF
- | TRBJ2-7 | TRBV2 | - | TGTGCCAGCAGTGTGTCCGGGGTCTTCTTATACGAGCAGTACTTC | CASSVSGVFLYEQYF
- | TRBJ2-1 | TRBV7-3 | TRBD1 | TGTGCCAGCAGCTTAAATCCGCCGGGACAGGGGCGGCATGAGCAGTTCTTC | CASSLNPPGQGRHEQFF
- | TRBJ1-1 | TRBV5-1 | - | TGCGCCAGCAGCGTGGGGGGGGACCTGAACACTGAAGCTTTCTTT | CASSVGGDLNTEAFF
- | TRBJ2-3 | TRBV19 | TRBD2 | TGTGCCAGTGTAGGGCTAGCGGGAGCAGATACGCAGTATTTT | CASVGLAGADTQYF
- | TRBJ2-7 | TRBV29-1 | TRBD2 | TGCAGCGTAGCGGGGAGCTCCTACGAGCAGTACTTC | CSVAGSSYEQYF
- | TRBJ2-1 | TRBV14 | - | TGTGCCAGCGGCGGGGTTGGCGAGCAGTTCTTC | CASGGVGEQFF
once | TRBJ2-6 | TRBV29-1 | TRBD2 | TGCAGCGTTGTACTAGCGGGGAGGACTGGGGCCAACGTCCTGACTTTC | CSVVLAGRTGANVLTF
- | TRBJ2-5 | TRBV19 | TRBD2 | TGTGCCAGTACCAATGGGGTGGGACTAGCCAAAGAGACCCAGTACTTC | CASTNGVGLAKETQYF
- | TRBJ2-7 | TRBV10-3 | - | TGTGCCATCAGTGAACAGGCATCCTACGAGCAGTACTTC | CAISEQASYEQYF
- | TRBJ2-2 | TRBV2 | TRBD2 | TGTGCCAGCAGTGAGCGGGGGGCGAACACCGGGGAGCTGTTTTTT | CASSERGANTGELFF
- | TRBJ1-1 | TRBV5-1 | TRBD1 | TGCGCCAGCAGCTTGGAAGGACAGGGTGGCACTGAAGCTTTCTTT | CASSLEGQGGTEAFF